The source of this T cell receptor beta chain is a study of blood T cell repertoires in COVID-19. Study background: Samples of COVID-19 (acute and convalescent) were obtained from the United States, Italy and Spain. PBMCs, B-cell-depleted T cells, or T cells provided the cDNA or gDNA that made up the material.

In the source study's methods: By means of reference gene primer amplification, nucleated cell counts were estimated. Produced via immunoSEQ multiplex PCR; TCRdb's table is partial and in-frame only. The V and J calls and clone size were taken over from that table, and D and trimming were inferred from the DNA. This repertoire shows 25,000 to 35,000 clones, approximately 89% found once; its top ten account for about 45%. CDR1 LNHDA and CDR2 SQIVND come from the germline V gene (reference sequence). Trimming pared 9 bases from V and 4 bases from J, leaving 16 bases between. This CDR3 is built from 13 residues.

The sequencing sample was made of peripheral blood. This chain uses TRBV19 with TRBJ2-7; D gene unclear. The receptor comes from a human donor with acute or convalescent COVID-19. The donor label of this sample is uncertain. The CDR3 reads CASEGLGSYEQYF. In nucleotides, the CDR3 is TGTGCCAGCGAAGGTTTGGGCTCGTACGAGCAGTACTTC.